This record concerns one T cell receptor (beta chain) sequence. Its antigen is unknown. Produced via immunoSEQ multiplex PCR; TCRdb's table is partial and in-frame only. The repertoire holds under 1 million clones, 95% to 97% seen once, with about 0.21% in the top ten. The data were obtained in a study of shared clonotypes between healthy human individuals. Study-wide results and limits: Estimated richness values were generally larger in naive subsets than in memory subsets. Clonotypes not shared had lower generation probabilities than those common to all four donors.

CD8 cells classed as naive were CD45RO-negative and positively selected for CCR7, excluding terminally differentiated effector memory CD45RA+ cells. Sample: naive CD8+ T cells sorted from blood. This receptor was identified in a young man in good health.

The CDR3 bases are TGCAGCGTTCCTGGACTAGCGGGGAACACCGGGGAGCTGTTTTTT. Its translation: CSVPGLAGNTGELFF. The chain uses TRBV29-1 and TRBJ2-2; 11 bases fit TRBD2. Germline lookup yields CDR1 SQVTM and CDR2 ANQGSEA. The CDR3 runs 15 residues. Germline trimming cut 5 bases from V and 1 base from J; bases unmatched to any gene: 3.